This T cell receptor beta chain comes out of a study of blood T cells in healthy people across ages. The CDR3 covers 15 residues. Germline V gene sequence: CDR1 SGHVS, CDR2 FQNEAQ. Points on this clonotype: Its matching antigen is unknown. Its ends do not fully match the called genes, so a read error is possible.

Then a second PCR, running roughly 7 to 12 cycles, was carried out with a sample-barcoded 5' primer and a J-beta primer mix. TCRdb redid the calling of the 5' RACE reads with MiXCR, one entry per CDR3 protein. Of over 1.5 million distinct CDR3 sequences in the sample, approximately 50% are singletons; the top ten hold approximately 2.1%. Collection of about 9.4 milliliters of peripheral blood was performed for each donor. Study findings and constraints: Those diversity estimates obtained from one million T cells were thought to be underestimates.

The J gene is TRBJ2-7, the V gene TRBV7-8, with D possibly TRBD2 on 5 matching bases. The receptor's source is a middle-aged woman in good health. Sequencing was performed on blood. The chain's CDR3 is CAGRHHPYAGYEQYF. DNA of the CDR3: TGTGCCGGCAGGCATCATCCATACGCGGGCTACGAGCAGTACTTC.